This TCR beta chain appears in the sequencing data of a study of tumor-infiltrating lymphocytes in primary liver carcinoma. Study-wide results and limits: It was in tumors, not blood, that the top-250-clone fraction was significantly higher (p = 0.039). Present in all five tumor regions were only about 8-25% of the top clones.

The CDR3 spans 15 residues. Germline V gene data show CDR1 as LGHNA and CDR2 as YNFKEQ. Regarding this clonotype: Its specificity is not known. One end of the junction does not line up with germline, which may come from a read error.

Constant-region priming of approximately 500 ng total RNA yielded TCR beta cDNA. Generation of the TCR beta libraries relied on three nested multiplex PCR rounds using slightly modified ARM-PCR. The first two PCR rounds, around 11 cycles each, used TRBV1-TRBV30 forward primers and a C-beta reverse primer. A single record per CDR3 protein comes from TCRdb applying MiXCR to the multiplex PCR reads. The data contain more than 45,000 distinct CDR3 sequences, 70% to 80% of them seen just once; the ten biggest clones take up 25% to 30%. Unsorted bulk tissue, about 19-32 mg of it, served as the source for co-extraction of RNA and DNA. Those sampled were patients whose primary liver carcinoma was treated by surgical resection.

Sequenced input: liver tumor tissue from sampling region 3. Subset described: tumor region T3, left-lateral pole. The genes are TRBV4-2 and TRBJ2-1; no reliable D call. This TCR was sampled from a man between 35 and 55 years old with primary liver carcinoma and hepatitis B virus infection. The CDR3 protein is CPSSQDVKTVDEQFF. The DNA for the CDR3 is TGTCCCAGCAGCCAAGATGTTAAGACCGTGGATGAGCAGTTCTTC.